One T cell receptor (beta chain) is described in this entry. Its antigen is as yet unknown. Assay used: immunoSEQ multiplex PCR; TCRdb lists only in-frame clones, some missing. Among approximately 120,000 clones listed, approximately 85% were seen once. Trimming took off 4 bases at V and 4 bases at J, with 8 bases between the two ends. The CDR3 has 13 amino acids. Germline lookup yields CDR1 SGDLS and CDR2 YYNGEE. The sample is drawn from a study of T cell responses to AZD1222 COVID-19 vaccine. Findings of the study overall: Donors were chiefly white British, with a greater number of females, and clonal diversity was perhaps underestimated.

The rearrangement links TRBV9 to TRBJ2-2, with a weak D call TRBD1 (5 bases). The source of this sequence is an adult who received the AZD1222 COVID-19 vaccine. Sequenced here: peripheral blood, sampled 28 days after the second AZD1222 dose. The CDR3 DNA follows: TGTGCCAGCAGCTCAGGGCCCACCGGGGAGCTGTTTTTT. As protein: CASSSGPTGELFF.